This T cell receptor (beta chain) comes out of a study of cytomegalovirus exposure and HLA in healthy donors. Background on the study: Earlier sequencing of 150 million to 200 million T cells yielded under 120 million unique TCR beta sequences. The study's findings and limits: CMV serostatus stood as the only immune exposure information on hand.

The junction had 1 base not matched to a gene; V was cut back by 6 bases and J by 2 bases. Germline CDR1 LNHNV, CDR2 YYDKDF (reference sequence). The CDR3 totals 12 residues. The PCR used 60 Vbeta and 13 Jbeta primers. Sequencing used immunoSEQ multiplex PCR; TCRdb keeps in-frame clones, though not all of them. The sample records about 180,000 clones, over 75% being singletons. Details on this clone: No antigen is known for it.

The J gene is TRBJ2-7, the V gene TRBV15; 7 bases agree with TRBD1. The sample taken for sequencing was PBMCs. The TCR sequence derives from a woman aged 45-59 years in good health and CMV-seropositive. The CDR3 loop reads CATSQGAYEQYF. CDR3 sequence (DNA): TGTGCCACCAGTCAGGGGGCCTACGAGCAGTACTTC.